The clone carrying this T cell receptor (beta chain) has a count of ten or more. Its antigen is not known. Using its own MiXCR run on the reads, TCRdb lists one record per CDR3 protein. The data contain about 68,000 distinct CDR3 sequences, roughly 20% of them singletons. V lost 1 base to trimming and J lost 4 bases; unmatched junction nucleotides: 5. This CDR3 is 15 amino acids long. Germline assignment: CDR1 LGHNA and CDR2 YSLEER. The sample comes from a study of T cell repertoires in cytomegalovirus infection. Turning to the study itself: The public TCR beta signatures pointed to both CMV infection and matching HLA type.

The sequence was collected from a human donor in good health (CMV status not recorded). Some clones in this sample may be carry-over from other donors' samples. The sample comprised PBMCs, sequenced either directly or after in vitro stimulation (not recorded which). V gene TRBV4-3 combines with J gene TRBJ2-5; 8 bases line up with TRBD2. The DNA for the CDR3 is TGCGCCAGCAGCCAAGGAGCGGGAGTTGCAGAGACCCAGTACTTC. It yields the protein CASSQGAGVAETQYF.